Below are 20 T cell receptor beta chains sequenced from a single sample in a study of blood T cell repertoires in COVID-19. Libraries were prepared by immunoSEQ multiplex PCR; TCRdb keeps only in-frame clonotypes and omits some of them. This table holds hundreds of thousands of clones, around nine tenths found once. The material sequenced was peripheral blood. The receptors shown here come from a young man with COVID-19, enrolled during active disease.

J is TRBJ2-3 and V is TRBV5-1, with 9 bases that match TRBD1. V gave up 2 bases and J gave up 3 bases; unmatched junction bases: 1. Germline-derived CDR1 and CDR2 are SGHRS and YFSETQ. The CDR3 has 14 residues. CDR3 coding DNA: TGCGCCAGCAGCTTTGGGACAGGGACAGATACGCAGTATTTT. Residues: CASSFGTGTDTQYF.

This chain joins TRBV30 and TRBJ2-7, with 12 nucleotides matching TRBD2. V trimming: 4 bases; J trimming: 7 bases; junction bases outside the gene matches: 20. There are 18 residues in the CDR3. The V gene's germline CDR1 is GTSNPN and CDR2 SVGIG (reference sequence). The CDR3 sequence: CAWKRAGGLAGLSREQYF. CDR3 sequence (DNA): TGTGCCTGGAAACGAGCTGGCGGACTAGCGGGACTTTCGCGGGAGCAGTACTTC.

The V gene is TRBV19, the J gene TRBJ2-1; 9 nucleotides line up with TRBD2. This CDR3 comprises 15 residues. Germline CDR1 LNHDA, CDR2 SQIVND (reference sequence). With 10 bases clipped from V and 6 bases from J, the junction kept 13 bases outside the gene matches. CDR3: CATHHPGLAINEQFF. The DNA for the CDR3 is TGTGCCACCCACCACCCAGGACTAGCGATCAATGAGCAGTTCTTC.

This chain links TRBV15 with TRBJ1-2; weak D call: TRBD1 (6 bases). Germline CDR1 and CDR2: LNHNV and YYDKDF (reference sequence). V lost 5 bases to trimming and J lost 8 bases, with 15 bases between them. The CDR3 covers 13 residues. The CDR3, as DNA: TGTGCCACCAGCTATACAGGGATGGAGGGCTACACCTTC. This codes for CATSYTGMEGYTF.

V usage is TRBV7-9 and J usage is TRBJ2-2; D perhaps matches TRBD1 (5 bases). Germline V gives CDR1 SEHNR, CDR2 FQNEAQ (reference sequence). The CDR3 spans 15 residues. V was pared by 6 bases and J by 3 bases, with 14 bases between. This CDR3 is CASRGMQGYTGELFF. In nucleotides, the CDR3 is TGTGCCAGCAGGGGGATGCAGGGTTACACCGGGGAGCTGTTTTTT.

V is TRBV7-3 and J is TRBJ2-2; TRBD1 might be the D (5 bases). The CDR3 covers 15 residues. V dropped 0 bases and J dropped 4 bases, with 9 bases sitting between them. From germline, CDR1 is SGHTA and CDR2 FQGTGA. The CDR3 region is CASSLTGQGTGELFF. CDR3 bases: TGTGCCAGCAGCTTAACGGGTCAGGGCACCGGGGAGCTGTTTTTT.

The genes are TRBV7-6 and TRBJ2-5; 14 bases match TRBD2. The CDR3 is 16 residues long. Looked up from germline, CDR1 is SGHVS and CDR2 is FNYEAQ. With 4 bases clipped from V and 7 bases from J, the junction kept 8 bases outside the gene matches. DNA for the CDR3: TGTGCCAGCAGCTCCCGGGGACTAGCGGGGGTGGGGACCCAGTACTTC. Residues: CASSSRGLAGVGTQYF.

The CDR3 DNA reads TGTGCCAGCAGCTTACAGGGCCAGCTGTTTTTT. It codes for CASSLQGQLFF. V and J are TRBV11-2 and TRBJ2-2, with D possibly being TRBD1 (5 bases). V was trimmed by 2 bases and J by 12 bases, leaving 7 bases between them. CDR1 and CDR2 from the germline V gene are SGHAT and FQNNGV. The CDR3 is made up of 11 amino acids. The complete variable domain, with remaining parts taken from reference TRBV11-2 and TRBJ2-2, reads EAGVAQSPRYKIIEKRQSVAFWCNPISGHATLYWYQQILGQGPKLLIQFQNNGVVDDSQLPKDRFSAERLKGVDSTLKIQPAKLEDSAVYLCASSLQGQLFFGEGSRLTVL.

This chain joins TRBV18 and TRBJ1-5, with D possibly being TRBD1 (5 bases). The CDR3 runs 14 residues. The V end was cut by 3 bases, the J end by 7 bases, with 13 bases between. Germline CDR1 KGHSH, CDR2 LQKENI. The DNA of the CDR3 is TGTGCCAGCTCACCGAATGGGGGAGGACAGCCCCAGCATTTT. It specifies CASSPNGGGQPQHF.

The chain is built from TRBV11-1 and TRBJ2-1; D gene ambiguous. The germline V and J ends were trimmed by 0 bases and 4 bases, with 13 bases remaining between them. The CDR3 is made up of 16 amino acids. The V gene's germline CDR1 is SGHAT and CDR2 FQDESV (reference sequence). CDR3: CASSLAAGLPYNEQFF. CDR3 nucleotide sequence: TGTGCCAGCAGCTTAGCGGCAGGTCTCCCATACAATGAGCAGTTCTTC. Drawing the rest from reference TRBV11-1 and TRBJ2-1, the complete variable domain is EAEVAQSPRYKITEKSQAVAFWCDPISGHATLYWYRQILGQGPELLVQFQDESVVDDSQLPKDRFSAERLKGVDSTLKIQPAELGDSAMYLCASSLAAGLPYNEQFFGPGTRLTVL.

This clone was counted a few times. The CDR3 is CASSPTGGSYEQYF. In DNA form, the CDR3 reads TGTGCCAGCAGCCCAACAGGGGGCTCCTACGAGCAGTACTTC. The gene calls are TRBV7-9 and TRBJ2-7; TRBD1 agrees at 8 bases. The germline V gene encodes CDR1 SEHNR and CDR2 FQNEAQ (reference sequence). This CDR3 comprises 14 residues. The V and J ends lost 5 bases and 0 bases, in that order; junction bases with no gene match: 3.

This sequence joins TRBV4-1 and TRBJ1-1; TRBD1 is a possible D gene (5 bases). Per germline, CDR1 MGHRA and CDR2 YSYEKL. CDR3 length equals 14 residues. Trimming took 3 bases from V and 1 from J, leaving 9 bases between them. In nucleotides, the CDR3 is TGCGCCAGCAGCCAGAGTACAGGGAACACTGAAGCTTTCTTT. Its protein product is CASSQSTGNTEAFF.

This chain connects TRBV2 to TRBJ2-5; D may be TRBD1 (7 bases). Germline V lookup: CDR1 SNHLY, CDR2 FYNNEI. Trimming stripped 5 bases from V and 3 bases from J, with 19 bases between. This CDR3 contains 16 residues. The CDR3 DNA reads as TGTGCCAGCAGTCCCGTGGACAGGAGGGAAAAAGAGACCCAGTACTTC. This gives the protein CASSPVDRREKETQYF. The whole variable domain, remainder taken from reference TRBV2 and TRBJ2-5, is EPEVTQTPSHQVTQMGQEVILRCVPISNHLYFYWYRQILGQKVEFLVSFYNNEISEKSEIFDDQFSVERPDGSNFTLKIRSTKLEDSAMYFCASSPVDRREKETQYFGPGTRLLVL.

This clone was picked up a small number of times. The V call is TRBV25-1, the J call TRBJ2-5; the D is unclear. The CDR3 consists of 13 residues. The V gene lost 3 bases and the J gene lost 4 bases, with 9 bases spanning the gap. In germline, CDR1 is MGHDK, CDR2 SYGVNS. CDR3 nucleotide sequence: TGTGCCAGCAGTGAGGGCAGCCGAGAGACCCAGTACTTC. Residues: CASSEGSRETQYF.

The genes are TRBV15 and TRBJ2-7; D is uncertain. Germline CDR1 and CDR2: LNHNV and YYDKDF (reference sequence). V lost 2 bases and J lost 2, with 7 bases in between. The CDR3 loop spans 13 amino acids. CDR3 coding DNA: TGTGCCACCAGCAGATCCCTAGCCTACGAGCAGTACTTC. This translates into CATSRSLAYEQYF.

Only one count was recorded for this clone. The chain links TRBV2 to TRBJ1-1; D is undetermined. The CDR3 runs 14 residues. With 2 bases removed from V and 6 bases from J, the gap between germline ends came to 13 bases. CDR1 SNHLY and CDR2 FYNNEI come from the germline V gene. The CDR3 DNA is TGTGCCAGCAGTGAACGGGGTTTGGGGTCTGAAGCTTTCTTT. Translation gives CASSERGLGSEAFF.

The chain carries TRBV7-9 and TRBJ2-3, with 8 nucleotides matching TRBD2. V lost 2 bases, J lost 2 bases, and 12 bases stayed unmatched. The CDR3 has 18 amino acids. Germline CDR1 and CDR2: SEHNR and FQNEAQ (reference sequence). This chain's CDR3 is CASSLFVLAGGLTDTQYF. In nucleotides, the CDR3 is TGTGCCAGCAGCTTATTCGTTCTTGCGGGAGGCCTCACAGATACGCAGTATTTT.

The CDR3 loop is CASSSQGEETQYF. The CDR3 DNA is TGTGCCAGCAGCTCGCAGGGTGAAGAGACCCAGTACTTC. This chain connects TRBV11-2 to TRBJ2-5; D is possibly TRBD1 (5 bases). The CDR3 extends over 13 amino acids. Germline lookup yields CDR1 SGHAT and CDR2 FQNNGV. The V gene lost 4 bases and the J gene lost 3 bases, with 9 bases spanning the gap.

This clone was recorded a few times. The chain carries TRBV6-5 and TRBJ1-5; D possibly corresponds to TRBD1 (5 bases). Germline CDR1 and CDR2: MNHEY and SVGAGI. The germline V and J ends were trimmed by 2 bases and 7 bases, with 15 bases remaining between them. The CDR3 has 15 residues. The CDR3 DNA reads TGTGCCAGCAGTTACACTGCGGGGGGAGGCCAGCCCCAGCATTTT. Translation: CASSYTAGGGQPQHF.

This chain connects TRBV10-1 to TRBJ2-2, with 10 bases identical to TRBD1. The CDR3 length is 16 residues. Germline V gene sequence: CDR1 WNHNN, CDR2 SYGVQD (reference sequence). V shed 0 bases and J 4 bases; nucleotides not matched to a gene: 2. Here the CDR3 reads CASSESDRGVTGELFF. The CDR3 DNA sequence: TGCGCCAGCAGTGAGTCGGACAGGGGGGTCACCGGGGAGCTGTTTTTT.